This section outlines one TCR beta chain sequence together with its context. No antigen is known for it. The sample belongs to a study of CXCR3-negative and CXCR3-positive naive CD8 T cells. Whole-study results and caveats: TRB CDR3 hydrophobicity was greater in CXCR3-positive naive cells than in CXCR3-negative naive cells.

Via 5' RACE with UMI labels, TRB cDNA libraries were prepared. TCRdb re-called the 5' RACE reads and gives one entry per CDR3 protein, without DNA. This table holds some 150,000 distinct CDR3 sequences. The CDR3 has 13 residues. Per germline, CDR1 SGHRS and CDR2 YFSETQ. Naive CD8+ T cells displayed a CD45RO-CCR7+CD27+CD95- phenotype. Source material: naive CXCR3+ CD8+ T cells from blood. Noted subset: CD45RO-CCR7+CD27+CD95- naive CD8+ T cells expressing CXCR3 (TNR3+). The rearrangement links TRBV5-1 to TRBJ2-1; absent DNA, TCRdb's TRBD2 call cannot be checked. The TCR comes from a human donor in good health. Some clones in this sample may be carry-over from other donors' samples. The CDR3: CASRLAGEWEQFF.